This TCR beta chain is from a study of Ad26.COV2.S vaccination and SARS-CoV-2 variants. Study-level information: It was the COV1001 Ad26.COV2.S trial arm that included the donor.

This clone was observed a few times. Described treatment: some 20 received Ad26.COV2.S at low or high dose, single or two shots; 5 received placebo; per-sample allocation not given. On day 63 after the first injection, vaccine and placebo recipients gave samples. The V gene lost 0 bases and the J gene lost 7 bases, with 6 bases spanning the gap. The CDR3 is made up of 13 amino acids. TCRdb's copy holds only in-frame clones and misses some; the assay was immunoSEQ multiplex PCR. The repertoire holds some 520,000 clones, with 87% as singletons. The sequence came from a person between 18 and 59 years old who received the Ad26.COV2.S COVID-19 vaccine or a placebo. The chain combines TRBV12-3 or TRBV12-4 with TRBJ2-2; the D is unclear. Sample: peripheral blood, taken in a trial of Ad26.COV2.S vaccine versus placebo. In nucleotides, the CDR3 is TGTGCCAGCAGTTTAGCGGGCCGCGGGGAGCTGTTTTTT. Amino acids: CASSLAGRGELFF.